These T cell receptor beta chains were read from a single sample in a study of blood T cell repertoires in COVID-19. Only in-frame clones appear in the TCRdb table, and some are missing; sequencing was by immunoSEQ multiplex PCR. The table records 200,000 to 250,000 clones, roughly four fifths of them present only once. The specimen sequenced was peripheral blood. The receptors were sampled from an elderly man with acute or convalescent COVID-19. Each CDR3 is given with its conserved first and last residue. The order of the fields is V gene, D gene, J gene, clone size, CDR3 protein, CDR3 DNA. D genes are given only for firm matches. Size is omitted from some rows. Given values are once, few, many or a class for expanded clones.

TRBV2,.,TRBJ2-3,.,CASSEGAGASTDTQYF,TGTGCCAGCAGTGAAGGGGCAGGCGCTAGCACAGATACGCAGTATTTT
TRBV19,.,TRBJ2-1,.,CASSIGPYNEQFF,TGTGCCAGTAGTATAGGTCCTTACAATGAGCAGTTCTTC
TRBV7-6,TRBD2,TRBJ2-2,.,CASSPRGLAGATGELFF,TGTGCCAGCAGCCCCCGGGGACTAGCGGGAGCCACCGGGGAGCTGTTTTTT
TRBV6-6,.,TRBJ1-2,.,CASSYEGARARGYTF,TGTGCCAGCAGTTACGAAGGGGCGAGAGCCAGAGGCTACACCTTC
TRBV27,.,TRBJ2-7,.,CASSLSGHEQYF,TGTGCCAGCAGTTTATCGGGGCACGAGCAGTACTTC
TRBV19,.,TRBJ1-1,.,CASTGPDRPNTEAFF,TGTGCCAGTACGGGGCCAGACAGGCCGAACACTGAAGCTTTCTTT
TRBV5-1,TRBD1,TRBJ2-7,.,CASSLMGQGAYEQYF,TGCGCCAGCAGCTTGATGGGACAGGGAGCCTACGAGCAGTACTTC
TRBV5-6,.,TRBJ1-1,.,CASSSPRGTEAFF,TGTGCCAGCAGCTCTCCGCGGGGCACTGAAGCTTTCTTT
TRBV6-1,TRBD1,TRBJ1-3,.,CASSVDRGGSGNTIYF,TGTGCCAGCAGTGTCGACAGGGGGGGCTCTGGAAACACCATATATTTT
TRBV7-2,.,TRBJ2-4,.,CASSRTYIIAKNIQYF,TGTGCCAGCAGCCGGACTTACATTATAGCCAAAAACATTCAGTACTTC
TRBV6-6,.,TRBJ2-3,.,CASSLALPTDTQYF,TGTGCCAGCAGCCTCGCACTCCCCACAGATACGCAGTATTTT
TRBV7-9,TRBD1,TRBJ1-2,.,CASSFRTGVNYGYTF,TGTGCCAGCAGCTTTCGGACAGGGGTTAACTATGGCTACACCTTC
TRBV7-9,TRBD1,TRBJ1-4,few,CASSGDRGEFNEKLFF,TGTGCCAGCAGCGGGGACAGGGGGGAATTTAATGAAAAACTGTTTTTT
TRBV29-1,TRBD2,TRBJ2-1,few,CSVLSSGGVLYNEQFF,TGCAGCGTTCTATCCAGCGGGGGCGTCCTTTACAATGAGCAGTTCTTC
TRBV12-3/TRBV12-4,.,TRBJ1-2,.,CASSLSGHYGYTF,TGTGCCAGCAGTTTATCCGGTCACTATGGCTACACCTTC
TRBV5-1,.,TRBJ1-6,once,CASSLGHRDSPLHF,TGCGCCAGCAGCTTGGGCCACAGGGATTCACCCCTCCACTTT
TRBV28,TRBD2,TRBJ2-1,.,CASSPLAGGLSYNEQFF,TGTGCCAGCAGCCCCTTAGCGGGGGGCCTTTCCTACAATGAGCAGTTCTTC
TRBV5-3,TRBD1,TRBJ1-3,.,CARSCYLYGDRGPSGNTIYF,TGTGCCAGAAGCTGCTACCTATATGGGGACAGGGGCCCGTCCGGAAACACCATATATTTT
TRBV5-1,.,TRBJ2-1,.,CASSFGQTYNEQFF,TGCGCCAGCAGCTTTGGACAGACCTACAATGAGCAGTTCTTC
TRBV21-1,.,TRBJ1-6,once,CASSKEGAGGSPNSPLHF,TGTGCCAGCAGCAAAGAGGGGGCAGGGGGCTCCCCGAATTCACCCCTCCACTTT
TRBV28,.,TRBJ2-7,.,CASSLPPQSSYEQYF,TGTGCCAGCAGTTTACCCCCACAAAGCTCCTACGAGCAGTACTTC